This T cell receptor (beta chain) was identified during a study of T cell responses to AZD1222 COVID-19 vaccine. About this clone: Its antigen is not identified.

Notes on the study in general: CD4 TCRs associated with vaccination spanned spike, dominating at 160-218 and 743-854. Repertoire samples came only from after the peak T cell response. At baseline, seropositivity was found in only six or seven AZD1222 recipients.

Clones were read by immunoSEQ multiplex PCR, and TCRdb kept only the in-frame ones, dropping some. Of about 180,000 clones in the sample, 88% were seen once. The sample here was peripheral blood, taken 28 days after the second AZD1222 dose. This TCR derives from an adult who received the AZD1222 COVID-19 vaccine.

The CDR3 is CASRGTGGNSPLHF. In nucleotides, the CDR3 is TGTGCCAGCAGGGGGACAGGGGGAAATTCACCCCTCCACTTT. The chain combines TRBV6-5 with TRBJ1-6; 11 bases are a match to TRBD1. This CDR3 is 14 amino acids long. Trimming at V came to 6 bases and at J to 7 bases, leaving 2 bases not matched to a gene. Germline CDR1 and CDR2: MNHEY and SVGAGI.